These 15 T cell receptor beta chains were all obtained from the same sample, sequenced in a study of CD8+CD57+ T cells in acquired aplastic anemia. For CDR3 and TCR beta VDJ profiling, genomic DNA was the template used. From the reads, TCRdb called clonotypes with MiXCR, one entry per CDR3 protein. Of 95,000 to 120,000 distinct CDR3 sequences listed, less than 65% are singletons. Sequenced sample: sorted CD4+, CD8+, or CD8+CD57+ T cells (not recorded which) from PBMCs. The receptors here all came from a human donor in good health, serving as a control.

The CDR3 sequence: CASSLTGYTDTQYF. DNA for the CDR3: TGCGCCAGCAGTCTTACAGGGTACACAGATACGCAGTATTTT. The J gene is TRBJ2-3, the V gene TRBV10-2; weak D call: TRBD1 (6 bases). This CDR3 comprises 14 residues. V dropped 5 bases and J dropped 2 bases, with 11 bases sitting between them. The germline gives CDR1 WSHSY, CDR2 SAAADI.

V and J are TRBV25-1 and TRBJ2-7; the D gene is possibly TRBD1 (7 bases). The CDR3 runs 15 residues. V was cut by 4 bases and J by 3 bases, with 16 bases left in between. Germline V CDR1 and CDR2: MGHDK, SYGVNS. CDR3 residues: CASSGGDRLNYEQYF. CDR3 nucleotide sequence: TGTGCCAGCAGTGGGGGGGACAGATTAAACTACGAGCAGTACTTC.

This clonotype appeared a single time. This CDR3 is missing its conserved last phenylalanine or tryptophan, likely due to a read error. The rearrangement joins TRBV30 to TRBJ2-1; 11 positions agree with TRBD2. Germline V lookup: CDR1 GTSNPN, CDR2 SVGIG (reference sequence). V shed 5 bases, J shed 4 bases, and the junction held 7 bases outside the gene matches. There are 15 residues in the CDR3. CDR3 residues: CAWSAGTSGYNEQFS. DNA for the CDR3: TGTGCCTGGTCGGCCGGGACTAGCGGATACAATGAGCAGTTCTCC.

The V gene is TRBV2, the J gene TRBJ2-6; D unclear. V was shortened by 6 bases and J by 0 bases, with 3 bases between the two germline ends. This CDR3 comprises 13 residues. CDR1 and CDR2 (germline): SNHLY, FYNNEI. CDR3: CASRASGANVLTF. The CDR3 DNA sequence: TGTGCCAGCAGGGCCTCTGGGGCCAACGTCCTGACTTTC.

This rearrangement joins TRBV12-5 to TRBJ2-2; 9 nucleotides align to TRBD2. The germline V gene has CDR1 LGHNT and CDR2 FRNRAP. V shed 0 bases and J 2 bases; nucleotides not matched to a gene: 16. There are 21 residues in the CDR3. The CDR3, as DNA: TGTGCTAGTGGTTTGGTACCCATCCTCTCCACAGCGGGGGGAAACACCGGGGAGCTGTTTTTT. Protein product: CASGLVPILSTAGGNTGELFF.

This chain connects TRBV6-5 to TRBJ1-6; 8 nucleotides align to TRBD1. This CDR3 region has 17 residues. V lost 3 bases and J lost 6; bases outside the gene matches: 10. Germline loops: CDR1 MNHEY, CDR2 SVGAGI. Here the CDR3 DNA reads TGTGCCAGCAGTTATGTCTACCGGGACAGGCTTAATTCACCCCTCCACTTT. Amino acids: CASSYVYRDRLNSPLHF.

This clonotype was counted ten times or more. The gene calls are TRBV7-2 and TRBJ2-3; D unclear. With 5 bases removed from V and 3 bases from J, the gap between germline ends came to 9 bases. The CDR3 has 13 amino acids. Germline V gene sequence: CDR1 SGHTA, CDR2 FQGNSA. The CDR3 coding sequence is TGTGCCAGCAGCGAGCGACTGACAGATACGCAGTATTTT. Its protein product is CASSERLTDTQYF.

The CDR3 nucleotides read TGTGCCAGCAGCCAAGAGGGCACAGATACGCAGTATTTT. Protein: CASSQEGTDTQYF. The genes are TRBV7-9 and TRBJ2-3; unclear D gene. This CDR3 is 13 amino acids long. In germline, CDR1 is SEHNR, CDR2 FQNEAQ (reference sequence). V was trimmed by 5 bases and J by 1 base, leaving 7 bases between them.

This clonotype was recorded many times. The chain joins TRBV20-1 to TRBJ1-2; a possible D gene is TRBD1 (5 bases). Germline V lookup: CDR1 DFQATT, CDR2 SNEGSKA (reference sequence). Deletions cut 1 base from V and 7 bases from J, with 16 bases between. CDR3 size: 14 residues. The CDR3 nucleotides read TGCAGTGCTAGAGTCAGGGAAATCTGGACTGGCTACACCTTC. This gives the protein CSARVREIWTGYTF.

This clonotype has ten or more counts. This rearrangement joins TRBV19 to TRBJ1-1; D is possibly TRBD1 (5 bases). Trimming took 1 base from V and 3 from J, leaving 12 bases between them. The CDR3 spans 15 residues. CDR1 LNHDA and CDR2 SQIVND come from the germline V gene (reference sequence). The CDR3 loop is CASSIVFGGDTEAFF. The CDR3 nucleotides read TGTGCCAGTAGTATAGTCTTTGGGGGAGACACTGAAGCTTTCTTT.

The CDR3 DNA follows: TGTGCCAGCAGTTACCGGGACAACTACGAGCAGTACTTC. It encodes CASSYRDNYEQYF. The chain has TRBV25-1 and TRBJ2-7, with D possibly being TRBD1 (6 bases). V lost 5 bases and J 3 bases, leaving 11 bases between the germline ends. Per germline, CDR1 MGHDK and CDR2 SYGVNS. This CDR3 is built from 13 residues.

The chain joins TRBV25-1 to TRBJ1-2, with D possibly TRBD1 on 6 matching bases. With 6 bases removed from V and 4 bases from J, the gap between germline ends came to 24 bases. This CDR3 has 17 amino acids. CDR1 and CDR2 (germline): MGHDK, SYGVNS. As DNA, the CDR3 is TGTGCCAGCAGCACCAGACAGGATGGGGCCTCTTTCTATGGCTACACCTTC. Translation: CASSTRQDGASFYGYTF.

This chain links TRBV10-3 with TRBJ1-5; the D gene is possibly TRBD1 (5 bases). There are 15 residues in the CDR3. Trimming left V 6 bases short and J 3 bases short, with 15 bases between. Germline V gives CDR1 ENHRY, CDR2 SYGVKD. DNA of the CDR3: TGTGCCATCAGCCAGGGAGGCAGGGACAATCAGCCCCAGCATTTT. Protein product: CAISQGGRDNQPQHF.

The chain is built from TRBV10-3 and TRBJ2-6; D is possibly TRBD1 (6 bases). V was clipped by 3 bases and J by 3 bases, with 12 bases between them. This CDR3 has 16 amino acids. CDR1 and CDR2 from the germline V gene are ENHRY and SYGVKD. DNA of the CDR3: TGTGCCATCAGTGAATCGACAGGTTTTGGGGCCAACGTCCTGACTTTC. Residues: CAISESTGFGANVLTF.

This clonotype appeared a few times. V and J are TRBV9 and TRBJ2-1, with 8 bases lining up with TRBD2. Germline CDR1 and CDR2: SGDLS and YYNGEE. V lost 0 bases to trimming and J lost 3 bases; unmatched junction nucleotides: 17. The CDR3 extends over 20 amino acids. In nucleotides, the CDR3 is TGTGCCAGCAGCGTAGATATTACTAGCGGTAAGAGCACCCTCTACAATGAGCAGTTCTTC. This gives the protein CASSVDITSGKSTLYNEQFF.